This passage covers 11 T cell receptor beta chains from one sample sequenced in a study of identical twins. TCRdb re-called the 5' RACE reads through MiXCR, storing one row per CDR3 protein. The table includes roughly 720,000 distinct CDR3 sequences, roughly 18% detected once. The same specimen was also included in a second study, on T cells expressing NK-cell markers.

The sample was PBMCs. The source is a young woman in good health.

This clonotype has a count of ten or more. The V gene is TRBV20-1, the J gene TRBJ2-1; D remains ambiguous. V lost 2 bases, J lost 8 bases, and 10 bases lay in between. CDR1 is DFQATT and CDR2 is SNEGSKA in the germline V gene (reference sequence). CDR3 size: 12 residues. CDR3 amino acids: CSARRVGHEQFF. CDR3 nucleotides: TGCAGTGCTAGAAGGGTAGGGCATGAGCAGTTCTTC.

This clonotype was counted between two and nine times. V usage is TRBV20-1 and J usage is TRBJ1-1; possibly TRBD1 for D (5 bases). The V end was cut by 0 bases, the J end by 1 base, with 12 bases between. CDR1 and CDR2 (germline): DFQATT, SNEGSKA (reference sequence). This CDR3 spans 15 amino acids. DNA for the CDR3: TGCAGTGCTAGAGATGGGGGTTTAGGGAACACTGAAGCTTTCTTT. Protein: CSARDGGLGNTEAFF.

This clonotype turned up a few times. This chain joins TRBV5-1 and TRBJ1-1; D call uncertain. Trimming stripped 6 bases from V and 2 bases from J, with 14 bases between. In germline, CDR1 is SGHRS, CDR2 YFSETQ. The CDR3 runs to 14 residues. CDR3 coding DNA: TGCGCCAGCAAGTCCGACGGACGAAACACTGAAGCTTTCTTT. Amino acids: CASKSDGRNTEAFF.

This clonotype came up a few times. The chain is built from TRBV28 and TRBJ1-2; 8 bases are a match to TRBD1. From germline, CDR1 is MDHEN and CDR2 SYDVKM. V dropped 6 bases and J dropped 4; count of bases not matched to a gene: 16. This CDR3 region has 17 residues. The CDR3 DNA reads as TGTGCCAGCAGCTCCGAAATTTGGACAGGGCGAAGCTATGGCTACACCTTC. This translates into CASSSEIWTGRSYGYTF.

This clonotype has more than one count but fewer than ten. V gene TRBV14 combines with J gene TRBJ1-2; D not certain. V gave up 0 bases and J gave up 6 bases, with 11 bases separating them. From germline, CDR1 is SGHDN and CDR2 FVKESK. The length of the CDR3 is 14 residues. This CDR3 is CASSQEYPGNGYTF. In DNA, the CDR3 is TGTGCCAGCAGCCAAGAATATCCGGGAAATGGCTACACCTTC.

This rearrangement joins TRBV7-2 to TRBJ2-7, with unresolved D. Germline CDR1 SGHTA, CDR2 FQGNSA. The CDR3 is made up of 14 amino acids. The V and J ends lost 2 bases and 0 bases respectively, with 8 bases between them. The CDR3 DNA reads TGTGCCAGCAGCTTATCGTTCGGCTCCTACGAGCAGTACTTC. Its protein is CASSLSFGSYEQYF.

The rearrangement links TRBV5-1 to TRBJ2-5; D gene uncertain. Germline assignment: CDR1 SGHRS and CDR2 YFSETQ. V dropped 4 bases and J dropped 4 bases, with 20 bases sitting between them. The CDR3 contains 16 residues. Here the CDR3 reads CASSRLAPQVGETQYF. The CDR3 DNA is TGCGCCAGCAGCCGATTGGCCCCTCAGGTTGGAGAGACCCAGTACTTC.

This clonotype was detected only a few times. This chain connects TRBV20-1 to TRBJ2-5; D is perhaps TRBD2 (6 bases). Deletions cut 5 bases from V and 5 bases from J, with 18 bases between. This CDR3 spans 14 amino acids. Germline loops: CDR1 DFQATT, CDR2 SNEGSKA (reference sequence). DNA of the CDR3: TGCAGTGCTCTTTATCAACTAGCCGGGGAGACCCAGTACTTC. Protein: CSALYQLAGETQYF.

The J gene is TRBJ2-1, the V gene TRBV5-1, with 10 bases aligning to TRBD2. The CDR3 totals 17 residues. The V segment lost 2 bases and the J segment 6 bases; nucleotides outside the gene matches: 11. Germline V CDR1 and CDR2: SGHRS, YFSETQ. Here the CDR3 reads CASSFEVLAGKGNEQFF. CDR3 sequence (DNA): TGCGCCAGCAGCTTCGAAGTACTAGCGGGAAAAGGCAATGAGCAGTTCTTC. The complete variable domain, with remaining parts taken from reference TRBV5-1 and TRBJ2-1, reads KAGVTQTPRYLIKTRGQQVTLSCSPISGHRSVSWYQQTPGQGLQFLFEYFSETQRNKGNFPGRFSGRQFSNSRSEMNVSTLELGDSALYLCASSFEVLAGKGNEQFFGPGTRLTVL.

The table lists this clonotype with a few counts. The CDR3 DNA reads as TGTGCCAGCAGTGAAAGACAGACGAACACAGATACGCAGTATTTT. Translation: CASSERQTNTDTQYF. The genes are TRBV6-1 and TRBJ2-3; TRBD1 is a possible D gene (5 bases). The CDR3 contains 15 residues. Trimming took 2 bases from V and 2 from J, leaving 11 bases between them. Germline V gene lookup returns CDR1 MNHNS and CDR2 SASEGT.

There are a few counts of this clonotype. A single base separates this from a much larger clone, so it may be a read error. CDR3 nucleotide sequence: TGTGCCAGCAGCACACAGGGAACTGAAGCTTTCTTT. Its protein is CASSTQGTEAFF. This chain connects TRBV6-5 to TRBJ1-1; D is possibly TRBD1 (6 bases). V was clipped by 6 bases and J by 5 bases, with 10 bases between them. CDR3 length: 12 amino acids. The germline gives CDR1 MNHEY, CDR2 SVGAGI.